This is a list of T cell receptor beta chains from one sample in a study of T-cell reconstitution after alpha-beta-depleted transplantation in children. TCRdb called the PCR reads again in MiXCR, with one record for every CDR3 protein. The sample lists roughly 500,000 distinct CDR3 sequences; about 11% were seen once. The source material was PBMCs, sampled before TCRalphabeta/CD19-depleted stem cell transplant. The receptors shown here come from a child aged 2 to 10 with inherited bone marrow failure, due to receive a stem cell transplant. Each CDR3 is given with its conserved first and last residue. The D gene is left open where the match is weak. Not all rows give a size; the values are once, few, many and, for expanded clones, a class.

j_call clone_size d_call v_call cdr3_aa cdr3_nt
TRBJ2-7 many - TRBV5-6 CASSLMGGDKYEQYF TGTGCCAGCAGCTTGATGGGGGGGGACAAATACGAGCAGTACTTC
TRBJ2-2 many - TRBV6-5 CASSYGSGAGGELFF TGTGCCAGCAGTTACGGGTCGGGGGCTGGCGGGGAGCTGTTTTTT
TRBJ1-4 many - TRBV7-9 CASSQGAVRRGKLFF TGTGCCAGCAGCCAAGGGGCGGTCCGGAGGGGAAAACTGTTTTTT
TRBJ2-2 once TRBD2 TRBV19 CASSITSGNTRELFF TGTGCCAGTAGTATTACTAGCGGGAACACCCGGGAGCTGTTTTTT
TRBJ2-3 many TRBD2 TRBV20-1 CSARDLAGASDTQYF TGCAGTGCTAGAGATCTAGCGGGAGCGTCAGATACGCAGTATTTT
TRBJ2-1 many TRBD2 TRBV15 CATSRDAGTSDSPEQFF TGTGCCACCAGCAGAGATGCCGGGACTAGCGACTCCCCTGAGCAGTTCTTC
TRBJ2-7 - TRBD2 TRBV14 CASSQDTLSAGVSSAFYEQYF TGTGCCAGCAGCCAAGATACTTTGTCGGCGGGGGTTAGTTCGGCATTCTACGAGCAGTACTTC
TRBJ2-2 many - TRBV20-1 CSARETGPELFF TGCAGTGCTAGAGAAACAGGGCCGGAGCTGTTTTTT
TRBJ2-3 many - TRBV29-1 CSVDRSGVTDTQYF TGCAGCGTGGACAGGTCGGGAGTAACAGATACGCAGTATTTT
TRBJ2-1 - - TRBV28 CASSSHPGRTVQLEQFF TGTGCCAGCAGTTCACACCCAGGGAGGACAGTTCAGCTTGAGCAGTTCTTC
TRBJ2-7 many TRBD1 TRBV29-1 CSVADRVNVGAYEQYF TGCAGCGTTGCGGACAGGGTCAACGTTGGCGCCTACGAGCAGTACTTC
TRBJ2-5 many - TRBV4-3 CASSHTPGEETQYF TGCGCCAGCAGCCATACCCCTGGGGAAGAGACCCAGTACTTC
TRBJ2-5 many TRBD2 TRBV4-3 CASSHSSGGRQETQYF TGCGCCAGCAGCCATTCTAGCGGGGGCCGCCAAGAGACCCAGTACTTC
TRBJ2-4 many TRBD2 TRBV6-5 CASSSGGINIQYF TGTGCCAGCAGTTCGGGGGGGATAAACATTCAGTACTTC
TRBJ1-2 many - TRBV6-5 CASSYNRDGYTF TGTGCCAGCAGTTATAACAGGGATGGCTACACCTTC
TRBJ2-1 many TRBD2 TRBV7-2 CASSLVGTSGSYEQFF TGTGCCAGCAGCTTAGTAGGTACTAGCGGGAGTTATGAGCAGTTCTTC